The 22 T cell receptor beta chains below come from one sample, sequenced in a study of blood T cell repertoires in COVID-19. The table came from immunoSEQ multiplex PCR; TCRdb's copy has only in-frame clones and leaves some out. The sample records 250,000 or so clones, approximately 82% being singletons. Sequencing used peripheral blood. The receptors originated from a man in his forties who had recovered from COVID-19.

This clone is a singleton in its sample. The chain has TRBV18 and TRBJ2-7, with 8 bases identical to TRBD1. This CDR3 is built from 14 residues. The V and J ends lost 4 bases and 5 bases, in that order; junction bases with no gene match: 7. The germline gives CDR1 KGHSH, CDR2 LQKENI. The CDR3 DNA reads as TGTGCCAGCTCACTCCAACAGGGGGAAAACGAGCAGTACTTC. This codes for CASSLQQGENEQYF.

This clone was recorded once. The DNA for the CDR3 is TGTGCCAGCAGCTATATTAATCAGCCCCAGCATTTT. It is translated as CASSYINQPQHF. This chain links TRBV5-5 with TRBJ1-5; the D is unclear. Trimming removed 3 bases at V and 4 bases at J, with 5 bases between. CDR1 SGHKS and CDR2 YYEKEE come from the germline V gene (reference sequence). CDR3 size: 12 residues.

The chain joins TRBV6-1 to TRBJ2-7, with D possibly matching TRBD1 (5 bases). In germline, CDR1 is MNHNS, CDR2 SASEGT. The CDR3 loop spans 15 amino acids. Trimming took 1 base from V and 3 from J, leaving 13 bases between them. The CDR3 loop is CASSEVPGLVYEQYF. CDR3 sequence (DNA): TGTGCCAGCAGTGAAGTACCAGGGCTGGTCTACGAGCAGTACTTC.

This chain uses TRBV6-2 or TRBV6-3 with TRBJ2-4; D gene ambiguous. The CDR3 runs 16 residues. Germline V gene lookup returns CDR1 MNHEY and CDR2 SVGEGT. Trimming took 4 bases from V and 0 from J, leaving 13 bases between them. The CDR3 nucleotides read TGTGCCAGCAGTTTAGGCGGAACACTAGCCAAAAACATTCAGTACTTC. Its translation: CASSLGGTLAKNIQYF.

V is TRBV12-3 or TRBV12-4 and J is TRBJ1-1; D not certain. V lost 3 bases to trimming and J lost 3 bases, with 8 bases between them. The length of the CDR3 is 13 residues. For the CDR3, the DNA is TGTGCCAGCAGTTTGAACGGGTACACTGAAGCTTTCTTT. Protein sequence: CASSLNGYTEAFF.

This rearrangement joins TRBV30 to TRBJ1-2, with 7 positions matching TRBD1. The CDR3 sequence is 15 residues long. V lost 5 bases, J lost 2 bases, and 11 bases stayed unmatched. The germline CDR1 and CDR2 sequences are GTSNPN and SVGIG (reference sequence). The CDR3 region has the DNA TGTGCCTGGGGGTTTCCGGACAGGTGGAACTATGGCTACACCTTC. This gives the protein CAWGFPDRWNYGYTF.

The chain recombines TRBV5-6 with TRBJ1-3; unclear D gene. Germline-derived CDR1 and CDR2 are SGHDT and YYEEEE. CDR3 length equals 15 residues. Trimming removed 3 bases at V and 3 bases at J, with 13 bases between. CDR3 nucleotides: TGTGCCAGCAGCTCAACCGAGAGAAATGGAAACACCATATATTTT. Translation gives CASSSTERNGNTIYF. Drawing the rest from reference TRBV5-6 and TRBJ1-3, the complete variable domain is DAGVTQSPTHLIKTRGQQVTLRCSPKSGHDTVSWYQQALGQGPQFIFQYYEEEERQRGNFPDRFSGHQFPNYSSELNVNALLLGDSALYLCASSSTERNGNTIYFGEGSWLTVV.

The DNA of the CDR3 is TGTGCTAGTGCCCTGAGGGACAGGGGGTACTACGAGCAGTACTTC. Its translation is CASALRDRGYYEQYF. The chain carries TRBV12-5 and TRBJ2-7; 11 nucleotides line up with TRBD1. The CDR3 is made up of 15 amino acids. The ends lost 7 bases at V and 3 bases at J; junction bases unmatched: 8. Looked up from germline, CDR1 is LGHNT and CDR2 is FRNRAP.

J is TRBJ2-5 and V is TRBV15, with TRBD2 matching over 11 bases. The germline V gene encodes CDR1 LNHNV and CDR2 YYDKDF (reference sequence). CDR3 length equals 16 residues. V lost 1 base to trimming and J lost 5 bases; unmatched junction nucleotides: 6. CDR3 residues: CATSRGQVAGGETQYF. The CDR3 DNA follows: TGTGCCACCAGCAGAGGGCAAGTAGCGGGAGGGGAGACCCAGTACTTC. Full variable domain (rest looked up from reference TRBV15 and TRBJ2-5): DAMVIQNPRYQVTQFGKPVTLSCSQTLNHNVMYWYQQKSSQAPKLLFHYYDKDFNNEADTPDNFQSRRPNTSFCFLDIRSPGLGDTAMYLCATSRGQVAGGETQYFGPGTRLLVL.

This sequence joins TRBV9 and TRBJ1-2; tentative D call: TRBD1 (6 bases). Germline V gene data show CDR1 as SGDLS and CDR2 as YYNGEE. Trimming removed 4 bases from V and 4 bases from J, with 17 bases in between. The CDR3 has 15 residues. The CDR3 DNA follows: TGTGCCAGCAGCATGGCACCAGGGGCTGGCTATGGCTACACCTTC. Translated: CASSMAPGAGYGYTF.

CDR3 residues: CASSRRVDTEAFF. The CDR3 nucleotides are TGCGCCAGCAGTCGCAGGGTGGACACTGAAGCTTTCTTT. The chain carries TRBV10-1 and TRBJ1-1; the D gene is possibly TRBD1 (5 bases). This CDR3 is built from 13 residues. The germline V and J ends were trimmed by 5 bases and 3 bases, with 10 bases remaining between them. Germline CDR1 is WNHNN and CDR2 is SYGVQD (reference sequence).

On this clone: Within the sample, other DNA sequences also encode this same CDR3. The V and J genes are TRBV9 and TRBJ2-5; 10 nucleotides align to TRBD2. The ends lost 0 bases at V and 5 bases at J; junction bases unmatched: 4. Looked up from germline, CDR1 is SGDLS and CDR2 is YYNGEE. The length of the CDR3 is 15 residues. In DNA, the CDR3 is TGTGCCAGCAGCGTAGGCAGCGGGGGGGCGGAGACCCAGTACTTC. Its protein is CASSVGSGGAETQYF.

The J gene is TRBJ2-2, the V gene TRBV5-1, with 10 bases identical to TRBD2. From germline, CDR1 is SGHRS and CDR2 YFSETQ. The junction had 13 bases not matched to a gene; V was cut back by 4 bases and J by 4 bases. The CDR3 runs to 18 residues. The CDR3 DNA reads as TGCGCCAGCAGCCCCCGACTAGCGGGTTGGGGCACCACCGGGGAGCTGTTTTTT. The encoded protein is CASSPRLAGWGTTGELFF.

The chain carries TRBV18 and TRBJ1-2; D gene ambiguous. Trimming cost V 4 bases and J 4 bases, with 10 bases left between them. Looked up from germline, CDR1 is KGHSH and CDR2 is LQKENI. This CDR3 region has 13 residues. The CDR3 sequence: CASSQGGGYGYTF. The CDR3 coding sequence is TGTGCCAGCTCACAGGGAGGAGGCTATGGCTACACCTTC.

The rearrangement links TRBV11-2 to TRBJ2-1; D possibly corresponds to TRBD1 (6 bases). V gave up 2 bases and J gave up 6 bases, with 23 bases separating them. The CDR3 extends over 18 amino acids. CDR1 and CDR2 from the germline V gene are SGHAT and FQNNGV. CDR3 in DNA: TGTGCCAGCAGCTTAAGAAAGTACAGGGCCTCGGGTGGCAATGAGCAGTTCTTC. As protein: CASSLRKYRASGGNEQFF.

The DNA of the CDR3 is TGTGCCAGCAGTGACGGACTAGCGAGGCAAGAGACCCAGTACTTC. This translates into CASSDGLARQETQYF. This chain connects TRBV2 to TRBJ2-5, with 9 bases lining up with TRBD2. Germline CDR1 is SNHLY and CDR2 is FYNNEI. With V trimmed by 3 bases and J by 2 bases, 4 bases remained unmatched. The CDR3 totals 15 residues.

V usage is TRBV19 and J usage is TRBJ2-7; TRBD1 matches 9 bases. V dropped 9 bases and J dropped 5; count of bases not matched to a gene: 11. The CDR3 runs 14 residues. The germline gives CDR1 LNHDA, CDR2 SQIVND (reference sequence). The CDR3 reads CASRRTGASDEQYF. DNA for the CDR3: TGTGCCAGCCGACGGACAGGGGCCAGCGACGAGCAGTACTTC.

CDR3 sequence: CASSLGTEGANYGYTF. In nucleotides, the CDR3 is TGCGCCAGCAGCTTGGGGACAGAGGGAGCTAACTATGGCTACACCTTC. The chain combines TRBV5-1 with TRBJ1-2; possible D gene TRBD1, 6 bases. The CDR3 sequence is 16 residues long. Between the trimmed V and J ends, which lost 0 bases and 0 bases, there was a span of 12 bases. Germline CDR1 is SGHRS and CDR2 is YFSETQ. The entire variable domain, with the rest obtained from reference TRBV5-1 and TRBJ1-2, is as follows: KAGVTQTPRYLIKTRGQQVTLSCSPISGHRSVSWYQQTPGQGLQFLFEYFSETQRNKGNFPGRFSGRQFSNSRSEMNVSTLELGDSALYLCASSLGTEGANYGYTFGSGTRLTVV.

This chain links TRBV10-2 with TRBJ1-5, with TRBD1 as a possible D gene (5 bases). The CDR3 has 17 residues. CDR1 and CDR2 (germline): WSHSY, SAAADI. V was trimmed by 6 bases and J by 1 base, leaving 19 bases between them. In DNA form, the CDR3 reads TGCGCCAGCAGCGGTGCCCCACCAAGGGGCAGCAATCAGCCCCAGCATTTT. It specifies CASSGAPPRGSNQPQHF.

The chain is built from TRBV6-5 and TRBJ2-1; TRBD1 is a possible D gene (6 bases). The CDR3 consists of 16 residues. Germline lookup yields CDR1 MNHEY and CDR2 SVGAGI. Trimming removed 0 bases from V and 2 bases from J, with 11 bases in between. The CDR3 loop is CASSYSITGTYNEQFF. The DNA of the CDR3 is TGTGCCAGCAGTTACTCGATTACAGGGACCTACAATGAGCAGTTCTTC.

The chain uses TRBV10-3 and TRBJ1-2; D gene ambiguous. CDR1 and CDR2 (germline): ENHRY, SYGVKD. The CDR3 spans 14 residues. The ends were cut back, 0 bases at V and 0 bases at J, with 5 bases in the middle. The CDR3 nucleotides are TGTGCCATCAGTGAGTCGACAACTAACTATGGCTACACCTTC. This sequence encodes CAISESTTNYGYTF.

The rearrangement uses TRBV18 and TRBJ2-7; 8 bases fit TRBD2. V shed 0 bases, J shed 5 bases, and the junction held 6 bases outside the gene matches. Germline V CDR1 and CDR2: KGHSH, LQKENI. This CDR3 is built from 15 residues. The CDR3 bases are TGTGCCAGCTCACCACCCGGGAGGGCCTTCAACGAGCAGTACTTC. It translates to CASSPPGRAFNEQYF.